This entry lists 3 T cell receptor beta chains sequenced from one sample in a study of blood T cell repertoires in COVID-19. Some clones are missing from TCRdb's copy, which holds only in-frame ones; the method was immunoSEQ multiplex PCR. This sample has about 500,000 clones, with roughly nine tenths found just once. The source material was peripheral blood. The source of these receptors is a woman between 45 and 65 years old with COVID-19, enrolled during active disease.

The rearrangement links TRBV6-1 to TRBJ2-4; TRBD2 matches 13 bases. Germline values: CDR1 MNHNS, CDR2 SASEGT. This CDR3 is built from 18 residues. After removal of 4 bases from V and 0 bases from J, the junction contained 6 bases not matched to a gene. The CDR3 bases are TGTGCCAGCAGTGGACTAGCGGGGGGCCCGCTAGCCAAAAACATTCAGTACTTC. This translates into CASSGLAGGPLAKNIQYF.

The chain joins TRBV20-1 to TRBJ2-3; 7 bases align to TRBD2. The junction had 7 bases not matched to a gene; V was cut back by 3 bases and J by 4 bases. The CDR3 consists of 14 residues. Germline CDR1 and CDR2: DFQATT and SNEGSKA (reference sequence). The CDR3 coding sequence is TGCAGTGCTAGTGGGGAGCTAGCGGCAGATACGCAGTATTTT. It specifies CSASGELAADTQYF.

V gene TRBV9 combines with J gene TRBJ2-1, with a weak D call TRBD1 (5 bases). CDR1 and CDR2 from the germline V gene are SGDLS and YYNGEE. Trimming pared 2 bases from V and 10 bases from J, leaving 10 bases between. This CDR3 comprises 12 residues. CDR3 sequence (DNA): TGTGCCAGCAGCGTCAGGGAAGGGGAGCAGTTCTTC. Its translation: CASSVREGEQFF. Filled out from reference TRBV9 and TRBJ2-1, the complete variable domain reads DSGVTQTPKHLITATGQRVTLRCSPRSGDLSVYWYQQSLDQGLQFLIQYYNGEERAKGNILERFSAQQFPDLHSELNLSSLELGDSALYFCASSVREGEQFFGPGTRLTVL.